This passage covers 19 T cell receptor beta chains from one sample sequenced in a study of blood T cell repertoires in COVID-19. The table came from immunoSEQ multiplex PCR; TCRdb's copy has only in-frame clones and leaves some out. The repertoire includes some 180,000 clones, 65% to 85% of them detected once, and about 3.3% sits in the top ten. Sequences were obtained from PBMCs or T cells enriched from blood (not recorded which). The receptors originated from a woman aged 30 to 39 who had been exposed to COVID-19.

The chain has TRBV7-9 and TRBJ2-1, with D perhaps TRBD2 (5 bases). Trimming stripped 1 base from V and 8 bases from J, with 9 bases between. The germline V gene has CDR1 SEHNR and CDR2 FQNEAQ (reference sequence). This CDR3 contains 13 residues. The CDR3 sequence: CASSLVSADEQFF. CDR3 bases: TGTGCCAGCAGCTTAGTTTCAGCGGATGAGCAGTTCTTC.

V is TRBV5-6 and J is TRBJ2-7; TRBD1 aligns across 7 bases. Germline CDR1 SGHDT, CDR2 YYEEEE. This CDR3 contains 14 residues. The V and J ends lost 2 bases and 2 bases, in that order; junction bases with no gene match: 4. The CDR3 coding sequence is TGTGCCAGCAGCTTTGGGACAGCAGCCTACGAGCAGTACTTC. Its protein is CASSFGTAAYEQYF.

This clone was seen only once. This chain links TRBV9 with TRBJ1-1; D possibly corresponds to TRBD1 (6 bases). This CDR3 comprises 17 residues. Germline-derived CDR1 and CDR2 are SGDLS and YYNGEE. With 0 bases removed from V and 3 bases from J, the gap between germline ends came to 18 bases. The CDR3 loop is CASSVGFLGAVDTEAFF. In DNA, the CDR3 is TGTGCCAGCAGCGTAGGTTTCTTGGGGGCCGTGGACACTGAAGCTTTCTTT.

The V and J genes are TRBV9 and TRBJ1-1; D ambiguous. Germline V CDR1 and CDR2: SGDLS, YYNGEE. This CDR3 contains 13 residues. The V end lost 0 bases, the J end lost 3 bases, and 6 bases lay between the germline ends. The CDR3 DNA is TGTGCCAGCAGCGTAGTTTCTGACACTGAAGCTTTCTTT. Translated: CASSVVSDTEAFF.

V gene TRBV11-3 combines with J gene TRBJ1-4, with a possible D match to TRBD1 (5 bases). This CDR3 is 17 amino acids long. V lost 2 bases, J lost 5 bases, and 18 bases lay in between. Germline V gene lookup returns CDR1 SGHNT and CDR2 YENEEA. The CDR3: CASSLNSPTVWNEKLFF. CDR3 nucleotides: TGTGCCAGCAGCTTAAATTCGCCGACAGTCTGGAATGAAAAACTGTTTTTT.

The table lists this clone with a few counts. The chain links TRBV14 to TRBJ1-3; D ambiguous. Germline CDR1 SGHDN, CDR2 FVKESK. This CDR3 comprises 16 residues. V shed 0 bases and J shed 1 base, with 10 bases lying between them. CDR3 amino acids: CASSQDSYESGNTIYF. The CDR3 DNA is TGTGCCAGCAGCCAAGATTCTTACGAGTCTGGAAACACCATATATTTT.

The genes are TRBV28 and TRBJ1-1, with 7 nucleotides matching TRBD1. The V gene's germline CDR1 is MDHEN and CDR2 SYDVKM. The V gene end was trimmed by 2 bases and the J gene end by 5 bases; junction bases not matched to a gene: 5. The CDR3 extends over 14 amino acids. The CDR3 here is CASSLPQGRTEAFF. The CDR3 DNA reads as TGTGCCAGCAGTTTACCACAGGGGAGAACTGAAGCTTTCTTT.

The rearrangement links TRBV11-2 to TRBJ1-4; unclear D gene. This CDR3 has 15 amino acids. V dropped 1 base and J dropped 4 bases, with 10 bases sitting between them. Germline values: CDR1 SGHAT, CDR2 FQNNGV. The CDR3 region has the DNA TGTGCCAGCAGCTTAGGCACAGACCATAATGAAAAACTGTTTTTT. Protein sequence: CASSLGTDHNEKLFF.

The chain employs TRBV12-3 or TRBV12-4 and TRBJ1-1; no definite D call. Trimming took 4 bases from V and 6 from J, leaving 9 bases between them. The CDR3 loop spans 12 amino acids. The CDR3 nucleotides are TGTGCCAGCAGTTCCATACACCCTGAAGCTTTCTTT. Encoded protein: CASSSIHPEAFF.

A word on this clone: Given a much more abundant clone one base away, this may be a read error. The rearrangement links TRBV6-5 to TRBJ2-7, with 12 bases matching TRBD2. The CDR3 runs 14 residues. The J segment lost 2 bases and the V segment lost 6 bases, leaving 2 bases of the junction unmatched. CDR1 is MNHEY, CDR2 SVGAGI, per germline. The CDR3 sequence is CASSRTSGTYEQYF. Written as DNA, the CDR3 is TGTGCCAGCAGCCGGACTAGCGGGACCTACGAGCAGTACTTC.

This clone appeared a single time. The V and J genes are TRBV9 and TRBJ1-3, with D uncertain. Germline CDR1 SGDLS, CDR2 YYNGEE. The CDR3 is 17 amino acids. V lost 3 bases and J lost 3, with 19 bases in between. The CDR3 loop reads CASSGSSPGRLGNTIYF. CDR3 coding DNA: TGTGCCAGCAGCGGTTCCTCGCCCGGTAGACTTGGAAACACCATATATTTT.

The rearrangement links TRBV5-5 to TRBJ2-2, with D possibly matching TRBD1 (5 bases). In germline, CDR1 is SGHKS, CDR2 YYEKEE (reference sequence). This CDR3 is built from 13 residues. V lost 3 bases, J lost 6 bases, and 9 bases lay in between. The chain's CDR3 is CASSSSGSGELFF. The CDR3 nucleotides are TGTGCCAGCAGCTCGTCAGGGTCCGGGGAGCTGTTTTTT.

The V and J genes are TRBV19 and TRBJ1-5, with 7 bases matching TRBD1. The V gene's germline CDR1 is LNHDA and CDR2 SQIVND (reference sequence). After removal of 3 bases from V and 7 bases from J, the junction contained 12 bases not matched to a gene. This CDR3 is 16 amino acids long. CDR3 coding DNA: TGTGCCAGTAGTATTTCCCCATTGACAGGGTACCAGCCCCAGCATTTT. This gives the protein CASSISPLTGYQPQHF.

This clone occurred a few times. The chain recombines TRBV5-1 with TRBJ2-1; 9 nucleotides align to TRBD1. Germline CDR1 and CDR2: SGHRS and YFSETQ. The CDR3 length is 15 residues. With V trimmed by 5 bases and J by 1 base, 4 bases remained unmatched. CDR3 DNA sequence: TGCGCCAGCAGAGAGGGACAGGGTTCCTACAATGAGCAGTTCTTC. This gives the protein CASREGQGSYNEQFF.

CDR3 region: CASSLQGLLQETQYF. The CDR3 DNA sequence: TGTGCCAGCAGCCTACAGGGGTTACTACAAGAGACCCAGTACTTC. V and J are TRBV7-7 and TRBJ2-5, with 7 bases lining up with TRBD1. The CDR3 has 15 residues. The germline V gene has CDR1 SSHAT and CDR2 FNYEAQ (reference sequence). Losses at the gene ends were 5 bases for V and 2 bases for J; bases not matched to a gene: 8.

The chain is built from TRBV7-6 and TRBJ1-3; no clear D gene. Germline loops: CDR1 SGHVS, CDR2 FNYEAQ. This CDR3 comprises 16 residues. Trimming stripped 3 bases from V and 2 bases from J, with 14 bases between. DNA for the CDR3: TGTGCCAGCAGCTTTTTAAGCCGAGCGGCTGGAAACACCATATATTTT. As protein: CASSFLSRAAGNTIYF. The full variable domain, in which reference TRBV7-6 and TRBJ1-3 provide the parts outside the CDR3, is GAGVSQSPRYKVTKRGQDVALRCDPISGHVSLYWYRQALGQGPEFLTYFNYEAQQDKSGLPNDRFSAERPEGSISTLTIQRTEQRDSAMYRCASSFLSRAAGNTIYFGEGSWLTVV.

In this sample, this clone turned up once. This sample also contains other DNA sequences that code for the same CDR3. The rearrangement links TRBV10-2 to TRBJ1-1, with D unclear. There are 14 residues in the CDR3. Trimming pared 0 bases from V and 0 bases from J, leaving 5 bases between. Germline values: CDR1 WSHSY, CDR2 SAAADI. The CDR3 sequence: CASSESAVNTEAFF. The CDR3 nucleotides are TGCGCCAGCAGTGAGTCCGCAGTGAACACTGAAGCTTTCTTT.

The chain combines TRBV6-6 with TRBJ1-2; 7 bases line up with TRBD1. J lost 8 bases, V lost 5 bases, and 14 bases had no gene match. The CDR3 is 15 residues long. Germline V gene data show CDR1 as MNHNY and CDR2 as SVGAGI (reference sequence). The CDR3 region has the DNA TGTGCCAGCAGTAGTGGACAGGCCGGCTGGGGAGGCTACACCTTC. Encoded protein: CASSSGQAGWGGYTF.

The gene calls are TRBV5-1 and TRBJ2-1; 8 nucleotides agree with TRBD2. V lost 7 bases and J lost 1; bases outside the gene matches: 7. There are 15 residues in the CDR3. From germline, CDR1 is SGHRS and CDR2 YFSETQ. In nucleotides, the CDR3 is TGCGCCAGCGCCTCGGGAGGGTTGTCCTACAATGAGCAGTTCTTC. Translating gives CASASGGLSYNEQFF.